Listed below are T cell receptor beta chains from one sample, sequenced in a study of a mutant IDH1 vaccine in newly diagnosed glioma. Their specific antigens are unknown. TCRdb's copy holds only in-frame clones and misses some; the assay was immunoSEQ multiplex PCR. The repertoire includes around 32,000 clones, roughly 87% of them detected once, and roughly 3.5% sits in the top ten. Sequenced here: peripheral blood mononuclear cells (PBMCs), sampled from a glioma patient whose treatment included an IDH1 peptide vaccine. The receptors originated from a woman aged 40 to 50 with glioma. Some clones in this sample may be carry-over from other donors' samples. Each CDR3 is given with its conserved first and last residue. D genes are given only for firm matches. Where a row states a size, it is once, few, many or the class of an expanded clone; other rows omit it.

>TRBV5-6|TRBD1|14|NA|TRBJ1-4
CASRTWDRNEKLFF
TGTGCCAGCAGGACCTGGGACAGGAATGAAAAACTGTTTTTT
>TRBV29-1|NA|14|NA|TRBJ2-5
CSVDYGPPQGTQYF
TGCAGCGTTGATTATGGGCCCCCCCAAGGGACCCAGTACTTC
>TRBV19|NA|13|once|TRBJ1-2
CASSLRGFGGYTF
TGTGCCAGTAGTCTCAGGGGATTTGGCGGCTACACCTTC
>TRBV6-1|TRBD2|15|NA|TRBJ2-3
CASKGASGGADTQYF
TGTGCCAGCAAAGGGGCTAGCGGGGGGGCAGATACGCAGTATTTT
>TRBV4-3|NA|15|once|TRBJ2-7
CASSQDYRSSYEQYF
TGCGCCAGCAGCCAAGACTACAGGAGCTCCTACGAGCAGTACTTC
>TRBV7-8|NA|13|NA|TRBJ1-5
CASSLVQQQPQHF
TGTGCCAGCAGCTTAGTGCAGCAGCAGCCCCAGCATTTT
>TRBV7-6|NA|14|NA|TRBJ1-5
CASSSTGPNQPQHF
TGTGCCAGCAGCTCGACAGGCCCGAATCAGCCCCAGCATTTT
>TRBV28|NA|16|NA|TRBJ1-5
CASSLGGGYSNQPQHF
TGTGCCAGCAGTTTAGGAGGCGGTTATAGCAATCAGCCCCAGCATTTT
>TRBV18|TRBD1|21|once|TRBJ2-7
CASSPSDPGTGGLLTYYEQYF
TGTGCCAGCTCACCTTCGGACCCCGGGACAGGGGGCCTCCTCACCTACTACGAGCAGTACTTC
>TRBV23-1|NA|14|once|TRBJ2-5
CASSQGERVETQYF
TGCGCCAGCAGTCAGGGAGAGCGGGTAGAGACCCAGTACTTC
>TRBV20-1|NA|10|NA|TRBJ2-3
CSVRGVTQYF
TGCAGTGTTCGAGGGGTTACGCAGTATTTT
>TRBV18|TRBD1|14|NA|TRBJ2-5
CASSSGQQQETQYF
TGTGCCAGCTCATCGGGACAGCAACAAGAGACCCAGTACTTC
>TRBV23-1|NA|15|NA|TRBJ1-5
CASSQKGRGLKPQHF
TGCGCCAGCAGTCAAAAAGGAAGAGGTTTGAAGCCCCAGCATTTT